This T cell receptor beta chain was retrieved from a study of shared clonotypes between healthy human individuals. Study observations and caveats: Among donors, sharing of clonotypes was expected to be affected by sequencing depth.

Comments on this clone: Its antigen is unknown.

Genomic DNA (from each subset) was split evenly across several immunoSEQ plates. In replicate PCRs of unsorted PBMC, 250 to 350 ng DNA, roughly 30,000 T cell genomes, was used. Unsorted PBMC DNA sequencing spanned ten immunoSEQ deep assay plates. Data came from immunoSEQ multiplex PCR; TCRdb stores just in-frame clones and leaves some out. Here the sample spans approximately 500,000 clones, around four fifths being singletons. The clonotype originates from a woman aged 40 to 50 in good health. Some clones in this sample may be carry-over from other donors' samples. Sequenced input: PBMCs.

CDR3 residues: CASSPGGRGPSPQHF. CDR3 bases: TGTGCCAGCAGTCCCGGCGGCAGGGGTCCGTCTCCCCAGCATTTT. The rearrangement links TRBV6-6 to TRBJ1-5, with D tentatively TRBD1 (6 bases). The germline V gene encodes CDR1 MNHNY and CDR2 SVGAGI (reference sequence). The CDR3 runs to 15 residues. V was shortened by 5 bases and J by 10 bases, with 21 bases between the two germline ends.